The clone carrying this T cell receptor beta chain was counted many times. Its specificity is unknown. The library put unique molecular identifiers onto individual cDNA molecules. TCRdb fed the RACE reads into MiXCR, producing one record per CDR3 protein. The sample has around 380,000 distinct CDR3 sequences; roughly 4.8% are singletons. The sample comes from a study of human T cells and chemical hapten exposure. Study outcomes and limitations: TCRs at high frequency, those above 1 in 1000, did not change with DPC sensitization. The study found expanded TCRs formed significantly more large CDR3 similarity clusters than controls. Positive correlation was observed between PT1 expanded TCR counts and patch test score.

Trimming cost V 5 bases and J 5 bases, with 18 bases left between them. Germline V gene sequence: CDR1 DFQATT, CDR2 SNEGSKA (reference sequence). The CDR3 spans 14 residues. This sample's time point: patch test 1, 2 weeks after DPC sensitization. The treatment here: therapeutic diphenylcyclopropenone sensitization with weekly scalp DPC. The gene calls are TRBV20-1 and TRBJ1-1; D gene unclear. The TCR was taken from a woman aged 50 to 60 with alopecia areata. Some clones in this sample may be carry-over from other donors' samples. The sequences come from whole blood, collected in connection with sensitization to the hapten diphenylcyclopropenone (DPC). In nucleotides, the CDR3 is TGCAGTGCTTCCCAAGGTGCCCAGGCGACTGAAGCTTTCTTT. Translated: CSASQGAQATEAFF.